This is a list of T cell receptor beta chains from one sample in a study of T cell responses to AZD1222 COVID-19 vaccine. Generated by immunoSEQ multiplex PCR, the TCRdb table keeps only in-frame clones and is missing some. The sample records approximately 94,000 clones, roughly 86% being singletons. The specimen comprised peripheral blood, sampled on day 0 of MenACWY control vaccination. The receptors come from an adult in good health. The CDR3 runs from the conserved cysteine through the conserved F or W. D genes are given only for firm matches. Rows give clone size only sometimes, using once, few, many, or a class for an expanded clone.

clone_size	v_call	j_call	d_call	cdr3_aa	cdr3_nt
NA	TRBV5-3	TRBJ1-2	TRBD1	CARSLGGGCYGYTF	TGTGCCAGAAGCTTAGGGGGCGGGTGCTATGGCTACACCTTC
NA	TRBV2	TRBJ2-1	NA	CASREEGQGEQFF	TGTGCCAGCAGGGAAGAGGGGCAGGGCGAGCAGTTCTTC
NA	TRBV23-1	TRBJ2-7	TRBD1	CASSQPINTGTGDSYEQYF	TGCGCCAGCAGTCAACCAATCAACACCGGGACAGGGGATTCCTACGAGCAGTACTTC
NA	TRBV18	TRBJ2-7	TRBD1	CASSPTGAEEQYF	TGTGCCAGCTCACCAACAGGGGCAGAAGAGCAGTACTTC
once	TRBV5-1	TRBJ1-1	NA	CASSLWGMGSASPEAFF	TGCGCCAGCAGCTTGTGGGGGATGGGCTCCGCATCGCCTGAAGCTTTCTTT
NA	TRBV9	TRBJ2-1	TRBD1	CASSMPTGLVEREQFF	TGTGCCAGCAGCATGCCGACAGGGTTAGTCGAGCGGGAGCAGTTCTTC
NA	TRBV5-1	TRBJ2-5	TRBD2	CASSLASSGRSEETQYF	TGCGCCAGCAGCTTAGCGTCTAGCGGGAGATCGGAGGAGACCCAGTACTTC
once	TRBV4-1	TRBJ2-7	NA	CASSQDRDSWYEQYF	TGCGCCAGCAGCCAAGATCGCGACAGCTGGTACGAGCAGTACTTC
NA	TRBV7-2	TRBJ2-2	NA	CASSPGTVNTGELFF	TGTGCCAGCAGCCCCGGGACGGTGAACACCGGGGAGCTGTTTTTT
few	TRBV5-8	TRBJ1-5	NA	CASSLIGDQPQHF	TGTGCCAGCAGCTTAATAGGGGACCAGCCCCAGCATTTT
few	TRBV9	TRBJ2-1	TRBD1	CASSEDRDRGYNEQFF	TGTGCCAGCAGCGAGGACCGGGACAGGGGATACAATGAGCAGTTCTTC
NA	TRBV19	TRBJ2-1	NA	CASSPLQGGSNEQFF	TGTGCCAGTAGCCCCTTACAGGGAGGGAGCAATGAGCAGTTCTTC
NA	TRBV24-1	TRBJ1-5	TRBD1	CATSGGGGSNQPQHF	TGTGCCACCAGTGGGGGAGGGGGCAGCAATCAGCCCCAGCATTTT
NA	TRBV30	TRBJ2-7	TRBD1	CAADRGTYEQYF	TGTGCCGCAGACAGGGGGACCTACGAGCAGTACTTC
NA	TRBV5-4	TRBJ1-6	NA	CASSFGAGVSPLHF	TGTGCCAGCAGCTTCGGGGCAGGGGTTTCACCCCTCCACTTT